The rows below give T cell receptor beta chains drawn from one sample of a study of cytomegalovirus exposure and HLA in healthy donors. The protocol was immunoSEQ multiplex PCR, while the TCRdb copy is restricted to in-frame clones and leaves out a portion. This table holds 160,000 or so clones, around 82% found once. Sample: PBMCs. The receptors were sampled from a man aged 50 or older in good health and CMV-seropositive. The CDR3 runs from the conserved cysteine through the conserved F or W. D genes are given only for firm matches. The size field is filled for only some rows; it gives once, few, many or a size class.

J: TRBJ2-7
V: TRBV16
size: -
D: -
CDR3: CASSQSWQGNEQYF
DNA: TGTGCCAGCAGCCAATCGTGGCAGGGAAACGAGCAGTACTTC

J: TRBJ1-2
V: TRBV6-5
size: -
D: -
CDR3: CASSGSGRGYTF
DNA: TGTGCCAGCAGTGGTTCAGGGCGCGGCTACACCTTC

J: TRBJ2-7
V: TRBV7-8
size: -
D: TRBD1
CDR3: CASSLEDREYEQYF
DNA: TGTGCCAGCAGCTTAGAGGACAGGGAATACGAGCAGTACTTC

J: TRBJ2-5
V: TRBV6-5
size: -
D: -
CDR3: CASMTRADQETQYF
DNA: TGTGCCAGCATGACTAGGGCGGACCAAGAGACCCAGTACTTC

J: TRBJ2-3
V: TRBV25-1
size: -
D: -
CDR3: CASSFLSPGTQYF
DNA: TGTGCCAGCAGTTTCTTAAGTCCGGGTACGCAGTATTTT

J: TRBJ1-5
V: TRBV5-4
size: -
D: TRBD1
CDR3: CASSLSGTGTNQPQHF
DNA: TGTGCCAGCAGCTTATCCGGGACAGGGACGAATCAGCCCCAGCATTTT

J: TRBJ1-2
V: TRBV28
size: -
D: TRBD1
CDR3: CASSLKGAGGYTF
DNA: TGTGCCAGCAGTTTAAAGGGGGCTGGTGGCTACACCTTC

J: TRBJ1-1
V: TRBV29-1
size: -
D: -
CDR3: CSVEGAGVNTEAFF
DNA: TGCAGCGTTGAAGGGGCAGGGGTTAACACTGAAGCTTTCTTT

J: TRBJ1-2
V: TRBV30
size: -
D: -
CDR3: CAWSVGGGGYTF
DNA: TGTGCCTGGAGTGTCGGCGGGGGTGGCTACACCTTC

J: TRBJ2-7
V: TRBV28
size: -
D: -
CDR3: CASSSRRYEQYF
DNA: TGTGCCAGCAGTTCTAGGAGATACGAGCAGTACTTC

J: TRBJ1-4
V: TRBV29-1
size: -
D: -
CDR3: CSVEAGEKLFF
DNA: TGCAGCGTTGAAGCGGGGGAAAAACTGTTTTTT

J: TRBJ2-7
V: TRBV7-6
size: -
D: TRBD1
CDR3: CASSLEAGTGYEQYF
DNA: TGTGCCAGCAGCTTAGAGGCCGGGACAGGGTACGAGCAGTACTTC

J: TRBJ2-1
V: TRBV18
size: -
D: -
CDR3: CASSPLGQSYNEQFF
DNA: TGTGCCAGCTCACCATTGGGGCAGTCCTACAATGAGCAGTTCTTC

J: TRBJ2-5
V: TRBV7-9
size: -
D: -
CDR3: CASKKPVQETQYF
DNA: TGTGCCAGTAAAAAGCCGGTCCAAGAGACCCAGTACTTC

J: TRBJ1-5
V: TRBV6-1
size: -
D: TRBD1
CDR3: CASVGTEGEQPQHF
DNA: TGTGCCAGCGTCGGGACAGAGGGAGAACAGCCCCAGCATTTT

J: TRBJ2-3
V: TRBV5-1
size: -
D: -
CDR3: CASSYNTDTQYF
DNA: TGCGCCAGCAGCTACAACACAGATACGCAGTATTTT

J: TRBJ2-1
V: TRBV9
size: -
D: -
CDR3: CASSVRSTINNEQFF
DNA: TGTGCCAGCAGCGTAAGGAGTACGATCAACAATGAGCAGTTCTTC

J: TRBJ2-7
V: TRBV28
size: -
D: -
CDR3: CASTRSGANEQYF
DNA: TGTGCCAGCACCCGCTCAGGGGCAAACGAGCAGTACTTC

J: TRBJ2-1
V: TRBV19
size: -
D: TRBD2
CDR3: CASTSSGGAYNEQFF
DNA: TGTGCCAGTACCTCTAGCGGGGGGGCCTACAATGAGCAGTTCTTC

J: TRBJ2-7
V: TRBV13
size: -
D: TRBD1
CDR3: CASSPGTGTGKFTYEQYF
DNA: TGTGCCAGCAGCCCGGGTACCGGGACAGGAAAATTTACCTACGAGCAGTACTTC

J: TRBJ2-7
V: TRBV27
size: -
D: TRBD2
CDR3: CASRGLAGTYEQYF
DNA: TGTGCCAGCAGAGGGCTAGCGGGAACCTACGAGCAGTACTTC

J: TRBJ2-1
V: TRBV18
size: once
D: TRBD2
CDR3: CASSLRLAGSYNEQFF
DNA: TGTGCCAGCTCTCTACGACTAGCGGGGTCCTACAATGAGCAGTTCTTC

J: TRBJ1-2
V: TRBV6-5
size: -
D: -
CDR3: CASSYSWGNHGYTF
DNA: TGTGCCAGCAGTTACTCCTGGGGCAACCATGGCTACACCTTC

J: TRBJ2-1
V: TRBV4-1
size: -
D: TRBD1
CDR3: CASSPTGSSYNEQFF
DNA: TGCGCCAGCAGCCCGACAGGGAGCTCCTACAATGAGCAGTTCTTC

J: TRBJ2-7
V: TRBV30
size: -
D: -
CDR3: CAWRDINEQYF
DNA: TGTGCCTGGAGGGACATTAACGAGCAGTACTTC

J: TRBJ1-2
V: TRBV6-4
size: -
D: TRBD1
CDR3: CASSEQGGNNYGYTF
DNA: TGTGCCAGCAGTGAGCAAGGGGGCAACAACTATGGCTACACCTTC

J: TRBJ2-2
V: TRBV28
size: -
D: TRBD1
CDR3: CASSERTGSTGELFF
DNA: TGTGCCAGCAGCGAAAGGACAGGGAGCACCGGGGAGCTGTTTTTT

J: TRBJ2-6
V: TRBV28
size: -
D: -
CDR3: CASSLIGGAGANVLTF
DNA: TGTGCCAGCAGTTTAATTGGAGGTGCTGGGGCCAACGTCCTGACTTTC

J: TRBJ2-7
V: TRBV5-4
size: -
D: TRBD1
CDR3: CASSRGQGVFYEQYF
DNA: TGTGCCAGCAGCCGAGGACAGGGGGTTTTTTACGAGCAGTACTTC

J: TRBJ1-4
V: TRBV28
size: -
D: TRBD1
CDR3: CASSSPGQGNEKLFF
DNA: TGTGCCAGCAGTTCACCGGGACAGGGGAATGAAAAACTGTTTTTT

J: TRBJ1-2
V: TRBV25-1
size: few
D: TRBD1
CDR3: CASSETGAHYGYTF
DNA: TGTGCCAGCAGTGAGACAGGGGCCCATTATGGCTACACCTTC

J: TRBJ2-3
V: TRBV28
size: -
D: TRBD2
CDR3: CASSLNGGGQDTQYF
DNA: TGTGCCAGCAGTTTAAACGGCGGGGGGCAAGATACGCAGTATTTT

J: TRBJ2-3
V: TRBV5-1
size: once
D: TRBD1
CDR3: CASSSDRGSTDTQYF
DNA: TGCGCCAGCAGCTCCGACAGGGGCAGCACAGATACGCAGTATTTT

J: TRBJ2-3
V: TRBV5-6
size: -
D: TRBD2
CDR3: CASSLSSGKDTQYF
DNA: TGTGCCAGCAGCTTGTCAAGCGGGAAAGATACGCAGTATTTT

J: TRBJ1-4
V: TRBV7-6
size: once
D: -
CDR3: CASSLEPGQRVGEKLFF
DNA: TGTGCCAGCAGCTTAGAGCCAGGCCAGAGGGTTGGTGAAAAACTGTTTTTT

J: TRBJ2-7
V: TRBV28
size: -
D: -
CDR3: CASRTSAGDYEQYF
DNA: TGTGCCAGCAGGACCTCGGCAGGGGACTACGAGCAGTACTTC

J: TRBJ2-6
V: TRBV7-3
size: -
D: -
CDR3: CASSLEAVKTGANVLTF
DNA: TGTGCCAGCAGCTTAGAAGCGGTAAAGACTGGGGCCAACGTCCTGACTTTC

J: TRBJ1-6
V: TRBV4-1
size: once
D: -
CDR3: CASSPQTQGNSPLHF
DNA: TGCGCCAGCAGCCCCCAAACCCAGGGTAATTCACCCCTCCACTTT

J: TRBJ2-7
V: TRBV7-6
size: once
D: -
CDR3: CASSLSPAGGYEQYF
DNA: TGTGCCAGCAGCTTAAGCCCCGCCGGGGGCTACGAGCAGTACTTC

J: TRBJ2-2
V: TRBV6-1
size: -
D: TRBD1
CDR3: CASGDRGPGELFF
DNA: TGTGCCAGCGGGGACAGGGGGCCCGGGGAGCTGTTTTTT